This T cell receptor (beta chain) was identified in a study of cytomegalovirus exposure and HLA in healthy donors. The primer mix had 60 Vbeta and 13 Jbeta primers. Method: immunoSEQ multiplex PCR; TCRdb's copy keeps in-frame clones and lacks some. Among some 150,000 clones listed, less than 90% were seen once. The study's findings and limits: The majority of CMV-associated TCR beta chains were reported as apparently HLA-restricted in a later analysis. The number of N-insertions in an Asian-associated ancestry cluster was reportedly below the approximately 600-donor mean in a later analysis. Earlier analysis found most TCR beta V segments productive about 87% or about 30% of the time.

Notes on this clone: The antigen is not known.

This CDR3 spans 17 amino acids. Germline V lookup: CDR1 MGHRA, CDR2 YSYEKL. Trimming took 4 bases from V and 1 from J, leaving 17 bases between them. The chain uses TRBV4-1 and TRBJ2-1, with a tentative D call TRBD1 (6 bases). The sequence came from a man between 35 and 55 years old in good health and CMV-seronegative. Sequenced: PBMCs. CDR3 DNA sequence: TGCGCCAGCAGCCGGTATCCGACAGGTAATTCCTACAATGAGCAGTTCTTC. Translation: CASSRYPTGNSYNEQFF.